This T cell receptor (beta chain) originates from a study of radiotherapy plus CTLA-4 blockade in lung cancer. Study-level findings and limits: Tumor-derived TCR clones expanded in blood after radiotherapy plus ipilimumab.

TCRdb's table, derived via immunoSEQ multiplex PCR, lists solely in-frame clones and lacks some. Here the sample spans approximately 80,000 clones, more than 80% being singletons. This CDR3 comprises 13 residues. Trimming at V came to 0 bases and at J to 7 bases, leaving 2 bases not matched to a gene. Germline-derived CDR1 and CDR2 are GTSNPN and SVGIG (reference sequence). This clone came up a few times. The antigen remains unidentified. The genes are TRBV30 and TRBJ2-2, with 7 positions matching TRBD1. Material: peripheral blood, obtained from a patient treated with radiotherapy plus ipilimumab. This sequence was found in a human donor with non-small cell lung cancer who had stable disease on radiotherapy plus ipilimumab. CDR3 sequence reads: CAWSVGGHGELFF. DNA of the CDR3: TGTGCCTGGAGTGTAGGGGGCCACGGGGAGCTGTTTTTT.